These 30 T cell receptor beta chains came from one sample sequenced in a study of blood T cell repertoires in COVID-19. Sequencing used immunoSEQ multiplex PCR; TCRdb keeps in-frame clones, though not all of them. In the table there are some 150,000 clones, roughly 76% of which are singletons. The sample taken for sequencing was peripheral blood. The source is a human donor with acute or convalescent COVID-19. The donor label of this sample is uncertain.

The rearrangement joins TRBV5-1 to TRBJ1-2, with D maybe TRBD1 (5 bases). From germline, CDR1 is SGHRS and CDR2 YFSETQ. This CDR3 spans 15 amino acids. Between the trimmed V and J ends, which lost 1 base and 8 bases, there was a span of 18 bases. The CDR3 region has the DNA TGCGCCAGCAGCTTGTACGACGGGGGACCGGTAGGCTACACCTTC. It specifies CASSLYDGGPVGYTF.

This clone was seen more than once but under ten times. The rearrangement uses TRBV30 and TRBJ1-2; TRBD1 matches 11 bases. V gave up 5 bases and J gave up 8 bases; unmatched junction bases: 4. CDR3 size: 12 residues. CDR1 and CDR2 (germline): GTSNPN, SVGIG (reference sequence). CDR3 bases: TGTGCCTGGGGACAGGGGGCGGGAGGCTACACCTTC. It yields the protein CAWGQGAGGYTF.

The rearrangement uses TRBV19 and TRBJ2-5; TRBD2 agrees at 9 bases. V was clipped by 2 bases and J by 2 bases; unmatched bases: 3. CDR1 is LNHDA and CDR2 is SQIVND in the germline V gene (reference sequence). The CDR3 runs to 15 residues. CDR3 DNA: TGTGCCAGTAGTATAAGGGCGGGGGGGCAAGAGACCCAGTACTTC. Amino acid sequence: CASSIRAGGQETQYF. The variable domain in full, completed from reference TRBV19 and TRBJ2-5, reads DGGITQSPKYLFRKEGQNVTLSCEQNLNHDAMYWYRQDPGQGLRLIYYSQIVNDFQKGDIAEGYSVSREKKESFPLTVTSAQKNPTAFYLCASSIRAGGQETQYFGPGTRLLVL.

Only one count was recorded for this clone. The chain employs TRBV3-1 (or the pseudogene TRBV3-2) and TRBJ1-2; D possibly corresponds to TRBD1 (5 bases). Germline V gene sequence: CDR1 LGHDT, CDR2 YNNKEL (reference sequence). V lost 6 bases and J lost 0, with 11 bases in between. The CDR3 loop spans 14 amino acids. This chain's CDR3 is CASSPRTPNYGYTF. CDR3 DNA: TGTGCCAGCAGTCCCCGGACACCTAACTATGGCTACACCTTC.

This clone was observed once. The chain employs TRBV5-1 and TRBJ1-4; D is unresolved. Germline assignment: CDR1 SGHRS and CDR2 YFSETQ. The V and J ends lost 4 bases and 8 bases respectively, with 15 bases between them. This CDR3 comprises 14 residues. CDR3 in amino acids: CASSVLPTSEKLFF. In DNA, the CDR3 is TGCGCCAGCAGCGTCCTCCCGACATCGGAAAAACTGTTTTTT.

V is TRBV30 and J is TRBJ1-5; D call uncertain. CDR3 length: 14 amino acids. V was trimmed by 2 bases and J by 1 base, leaving 9 bases between them. Germline assignment: CDR1 GTSNPN and CDR2 SVGIG (reference sequence). This CDR3 is CAWSWSGSNQPQHF. In DNA, the CDR3 is TGTGCCTGGAGTTGGTCGGGAAGCAATCAGCCCCAGCATTTT.

The chain carries TRBV9 and TRBJ1-5, with 11 positions matching TRBD1. There are 13 residues in the CDR3. With V trimmed by 5 bases and J by 8 bases, 3 bases remained unmatched. Germline loops: CDR1 SGDLS, CDR2 YYNGEE. The CDR3 DNA reads TGTGCCAGCAGTGGGACAGGGGGGGAGCCCCAGCATTTT. Encoded protein: CASSGTGGEPQHF.

V is TRBV19 and J is TRBJ1-2, with 7 nucleotides matching TRBD1. The CDR3 is 14 amino acids. The trim removed 7 bases at V and 4 bases at J, leaving 9 bases unmatched. The germline V gene has CDR1 LNHDA and CDR2 SQIVND (reference sequence). The CDR3 nucleotides read TGTGCCAGTATAGAGGGGGCGAGCTCCTATGGCTACACCTTC. It codes for CASIEGASSYGYTF.

A single count supports this clone. The chain employs TRBV6-5 and TRBJ1-2; TRBD1 aligns across 7 bases. The CDR3 is 14 amino acids. Unmatched junction bases numbered 2, after V lost 4 bases and J lost 0 bases. CDR1 and CDR2 (germline): MNHEY, SVGAGI. This chain's CDR3 is CASSWTGANYGYTF. CDR3 bases: TGTGCCAGCAGTTGGACAGGTGCTAACTATGGCTACACCTTC.

The table lists this clone with a few counts. This chain links TRBV7-9 with TRBJ2-1; 11 positions match TRBD2. CDR1 is SEHNR, CDR2 FQNEAQ, per germline (reference sequence). The CDR3 loop spans 15 amino acids. V trimming: 8 bases; J trimming: 9 bases; junction bases outside the gene matches: 12. This chain's CDR3 is CASAELAGVFGEQFF. CDR3 coding DNA: TGTGCCAGCGCCGAACTAGCGGGGGTTTTCGGTGAGCAGTTCTTC. Complete variable domain (other parts from reference TRBV7-9 and TRBJ2-1): DTGVSQNPRHKITKRGQNVTFRCDPISEHNRLYWYRQTLGQGPEFLTYFQNEAQLEKSRLLSDRFSAERPKGSFSTLEIQRTEQGDSAMYLCASAELAGVFGEQFFGPGTRLTVL.

On this clone itself: One end of the junction does not line up with germline, which may come from a read error. For the CDR3, the DNA is TGTGCCAGCAGCCAAGATCCTAGCAGCCACCATGAGACCCAGTACTTC. Its translation: CASSQDPSSHHETQYF. The V gene is TRBV3-1 (or the pseudogene TRBV3-2), the J gene TRBJ2-5, with D perhaps matching TRBD2 (5 bases). This CDR3 has 16 amino acids. CDR1 and CDR2 (germline): LGHDT, YNNKEL (reference sequence).

This sequence joins TRBV18 and TRBJ1-5; TRBD1 might be the D (5 bases). Trimming pared 6 bases from V and 1 base from J, leaving 16 bases between. Germline loops: CDR1 KGHSH, CDR2 LQKENI. This CDR3 contains 16 residues. Here the CDR3 reads CASSPEEGVSNQPQHF. The CDR3, as DNA: TGTGCCAGCTCCCCCGAAGAAGGGGTGAGCAATCAGCCCCAGCATTTT.

This chain joins TRBV30 and TRBJ1-3; TRBD1 matches 7 bases. V was pared by 4 bases and J by 7 bases, with 7 bases of the junction left unmatched. This CDR3 is built from 13 residues. From germline, CDR1 is GTSNPN and CDR2 SVGIG (reference sequence). This CDR3 reads CAWNRGQGNTIYF. CDR3 sequence (DNA): TGTGCCTGGAACAGGGGCCAAGGGAACACCATATATTTT.

This chain links TRBV14 with TRBJ2-1; tentatively, D is TRBD2 (6 bases). This CDR3 has 16 residues. The ends were cut back, 3 bases at V and 5 bases at J, with 17 bases in the middle. CDR1 is SGHDN, CDR2 FVKESK, per germline. The CDR3 nucleotides are TGTGCCAGCAGCCATTTTGAGGGACTGGTAAACAATGAGCAGTTCTTC. Translating it yields CASSHFEGLVNNEQFF. The whole variable domain, filled in from reference TRBV14 and TRBJ2-1, reads EAGVTQFPSHSVIEKGQTVTLRCDPISGHDNLYWYRRVMGKEIKFLLHFVKESKQDESGMPNNRFLAERTGGTYSTLKVQPAELEDSGVYFCASSHFEGLVNNEQFFGPGTRLTVL.

A single count supports this clone. The chain couples TRBV3-1 (or the pseudogene TRBV3-2) to TRBJ1-1, with 8 bases fitting TRBD1. The germline V gene has CDR1 LGHDT and CDR2 YNNKEL (reference sequence). This CDR3 region has 16 residues. Trimming cost V 3 bases and J 1 base; bases outside gene matches: 7. The CDR3 protein is CASSQWTGKGNTEAFF. CDR3 bases: TGTGCCAGCAGCCAGTGGACAGGGAAGGGGAACACTGAAGCTTTCTTT.

The chain has TRBV19 and TRBJ1-1, with a weak D call TRBD1 (5 bases). Germline V gene data show CDR1 as LNHDA and CDR2 as SQIVND (reference sequence). The CDR3 spans 14 residues. V gave up 8 bases and J gave up 1 base, with 14 bases separating them. The CDR3 coding sequence is TGTGCCAGTGGGAGGACATCCAGGAACACTGAAGCTTTCTTT. Its protein is CASGRTSRNTEAFF.

The chain employs TRBV5-6 and TRBJ1-6, with 7 bases identical to TRBD1. The germline V gene has CDR1 SGHDT and CDR2 YYEEEE. This CDR3 comprises 14 residues. The ends lost 0 bases at V and 9 bases at J; junction bases unmatched: 3. The CDR3 region is CASSLEGAGSPLHF. DNA for the CDR3: TGTGCCAGCAGCTTGGAGGGGGCCGGTTCACCCCTCCACTTT. Looking up the rest from reference TRBV5-6 and TRBJ1-6 gives the full variable domain: DAGVTQSPTHLIKTRGQQVTLRCSPKSGHDTVSWYQQALGQGPQFIFQYYEEEERQRGNFPDRFSGHQFPNYSSELNVNALLLGDSALYLCASSLEGAGSPLHFGNGTRLTVT.

The chain couples TRBV6-5 to TRBJ1-1; 9 nucleotides align to TRBD1. V was pared by 4 bases and J by 3 bases, with 6 bases of the junction left unmatched. The CDR3 is 15 residues long. Germline V gives CDR1 MNHEY, CDR2 SVGAGI. For the CDR3, the DNA is TGTGCCAGCAGTTGGGGGGGACAGGGTTACACTGAAGCTTTCTTT. This translates into CASSWGGQGYTEAFF.

The chain is built from TRBV3-1 (or the pseudogene TRBV3-2) and TRBJ1-2, with D perhaps TRBD1 (6 bases). The CDR3 loop spans 16 amino acids. Germline V CDR1 and CDR2: LGHDT, YNNKEL (reference sequence). Trimming pared 1 base from V and 8 bases from J, leaving 20 bases between. CDR3 in DNA: TGTGCCAGCAGCCAAGCTTTCGTACAGGGAGGGCTCGGCTACACCTTC. This translates into CASSQAFVQGGLGYTF.

The chain has TRBV27 and TRBJ1-4; D not certain. Germline CDR1 and CDR2: MNHEY and SMNVEV (reference sequence). This CDR3 contains 13 residues. The V gene lost 2 bases and the J gene lost 8 bases, with 9 bases spanning the gap. Here the CDR3 DNA reads TGTGCCAGCAGTTTAGCGGGAGGCGAAAAACTGTTTTTT. Amino acid sequence: CASSLAGGEKLFF.

The rearrangement uses TRBV4-1 and TRBJ2-1, with 8 bases aligning to TRBD2. The V gene's germline CDR1 is MGHRA and CDR2 YSYEKL. There are 17 residues in the CDR3. V was clipped by 3 bases and J by 9 bases; unmatched bases: 16. CDR3 sequence reads: CASSQQLADDVPLEQFF. The DNA of the CDR3 is TGCGCCAGCAGCCAGCAACTAGCGGATGATGTGCCCCTTGAGCAGTTCTTC.

The chain couples TRBV11-2 to TRBJ2-7, with D hard to call. CDR1 is SGHAT and CDR2 is FQNNGV in the germline V gene. Trimming left V 5 bases short and J 3 bases short, with 8 bases between. The CDR3 contains 12 residues. In DNA, the CDR3 is TGTGCCAGCAGCCCGACTGGCTACGAGCAGTACTTC. Translating it yields CASSPTGYEQYF.

The J gene is TRBJ2-3, the V gene TRBV12-3 or TRBV12-4; D may be TRBD1 (5 bases). This CDR3 is built from 13 residues. V was cut by 2 bases and J by 4 bases, with 7 bases left in between. This chain's CDR3 is CASSLRGPDTQYF. For the CDR3, the DNA is TGTGCCAGCAGTTTAAGGGGCCCAGATACGCAGTATTTT.

The J gene is TRBJ2-7, the V gene TRBV24-1, with 8 nucleotides matching TRBD1. The length of the CDR3 is 15 residues. Germline V gene lookup returns CDR1 KGHDR and CDR2 SFDVKD. Trimming at V came to 5 bases and at J to 5 bases, leaving 10 bases not matched to a gene. In nucleotides, the CDR3 is TGTGCCACCAGTGTTCGACAGGGGCCTGGGAACGAGCAGTACGTC. Translated, it gives CATSVRQGPGNEQYV.

This chain links TRBV27 with TRBJ2-5; 9 bases agree with TRBD1. With 6 bases clipped from V and 6 bases from J, the junction kept 8 bases outside the gene matches. This CDR3 comprises 14 residues. CDR1 MNHEY and CDR2 SMNVEV come from the germline V gene (reference sequence). CDR3 sequence reads: CASRFIQGAKTQYF. The CDR3 DNA sequence: TGTGCCAGCAGGTTCATACAGGGGGCCAAGACCCAGTACTTC.

This clone was counted only a few times. This chain connects TRBV27 to TRBJ2-2; 10 bases are shared with TRBD2. J was trimmed by 5 bases and V by 6 bases; bases with no gene match: 9. The CDR3 contains 16 residues. CDR1 and CDR2 (germline): MNHEY, SMNVEV (reference sequence). The CDR3 DNA sequence: TGTGCCAGCAGCCTACTAGCGGGAAGTGGGACCGGGGAGCTGTTTTTT. Its translation is CASSLLAGSGTGELFF.

CDR3 DNA sequence: TGTGCCAGCTCCGCGCTAAGTAGAACCAATGAGCAGTTCTTC. Translating gives CASSALSRTNEQFF. The gene calls are TRBV18 and TRBJ2-1; no reliable D call. V gave up 6 bases and J gave up 6 bases, with 15 bases separating them. The germline V gene encodes CDR1 KGHSH and CDR2 LQKENI. This CDR3 is built from 14 residues.

V gene TRBV27 combines with J gene TRBJ1-4; 7 nucleotides align to TRBD1. The J segment lost 6 bases and the V segment lost 2 bases, leaving 3 bases of the junction unmatched. This CDR3 has 14 amino acids. Looked up from germline, CDR1 is MNHEY and CDR2 is SMNVEV (reference sequence). CDR3 protein: CASSLRGPHEKLFF. The CDR3 nucleotides are TGTGCCAGCAGTTTAAGGGGGCCCCATGAAAAACTGTTTTTT.

The chain uses TRBV19 and TRBJ1-5, with 9 bases identical to TRBD1. In germline, CDR1 is LNHDA, CDR2 SQIVND (reference sequence). Trimming removed 1 base from V and 8 bases from J; junction bases left unmatched: 6. CDR3 size: 15 residues. The CDR3 reads CASSIGDRDVKPQHF. The CDR3 coding sequence is TGTGCCAGTAGTATAGGGGACAGGGATGTGAAGCCCCAGCATTTT.

The rearrangement uses TRBV5-4 and TRBJ1-2, with D unclear. V was trimmed by 5 bases and J by 1 base, leaving 6 bases between them. CDR1 and CDR2 from the germline V gene are SGHNT and YYREEE (reference sequence). This CDR3 has 12 amino acids. CDR3 sequence (DNA): TGTGCCAGCAGACGAGATAACTATGGCTACACCTTC. Its protein is CASRRDNYGYTF.